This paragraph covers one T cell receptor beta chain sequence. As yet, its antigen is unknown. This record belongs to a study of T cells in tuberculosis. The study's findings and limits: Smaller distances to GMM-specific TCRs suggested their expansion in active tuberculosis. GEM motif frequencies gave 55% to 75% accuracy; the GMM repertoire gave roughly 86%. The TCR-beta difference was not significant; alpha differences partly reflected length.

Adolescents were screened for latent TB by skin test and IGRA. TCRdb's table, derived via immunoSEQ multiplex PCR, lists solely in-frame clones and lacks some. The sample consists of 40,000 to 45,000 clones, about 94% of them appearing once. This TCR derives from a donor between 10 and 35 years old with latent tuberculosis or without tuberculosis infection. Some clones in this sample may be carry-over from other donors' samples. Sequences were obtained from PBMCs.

This CDR3 is CSVRDLEYEQYF. CDR3 sequence (DNA): TGCAGCGTCCGGGACTTGGAGTACGAGCAGTACTTC. The chain recombines TRBV29-1 with TRBJ2-7; a possible D gene is TRBD2 (6 bases). The V gene lost 6 bases and the J gene lost 4 bases, with 13 bases spanning the gap. From germline, CDR1 is SQVTM and CDR2 ANQGSEA. The CDR3 has 12 amino acids.